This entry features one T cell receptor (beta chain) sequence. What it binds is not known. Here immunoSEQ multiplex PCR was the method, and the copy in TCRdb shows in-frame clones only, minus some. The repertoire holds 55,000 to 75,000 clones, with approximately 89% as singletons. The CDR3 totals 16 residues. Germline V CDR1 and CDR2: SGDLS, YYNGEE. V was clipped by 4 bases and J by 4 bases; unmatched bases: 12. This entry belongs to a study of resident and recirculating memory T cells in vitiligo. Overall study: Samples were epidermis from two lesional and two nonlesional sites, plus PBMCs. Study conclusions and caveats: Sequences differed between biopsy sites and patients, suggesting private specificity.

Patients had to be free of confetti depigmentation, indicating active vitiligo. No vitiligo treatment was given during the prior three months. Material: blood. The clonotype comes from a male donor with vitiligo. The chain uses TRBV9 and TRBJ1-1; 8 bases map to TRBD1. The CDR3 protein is CASSPRDRPWSTEAFF. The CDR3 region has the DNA TGTGCCAGCAGCCCGAGGGACAGGCCGTGGAGCACTGAAGCTTTCTTT.